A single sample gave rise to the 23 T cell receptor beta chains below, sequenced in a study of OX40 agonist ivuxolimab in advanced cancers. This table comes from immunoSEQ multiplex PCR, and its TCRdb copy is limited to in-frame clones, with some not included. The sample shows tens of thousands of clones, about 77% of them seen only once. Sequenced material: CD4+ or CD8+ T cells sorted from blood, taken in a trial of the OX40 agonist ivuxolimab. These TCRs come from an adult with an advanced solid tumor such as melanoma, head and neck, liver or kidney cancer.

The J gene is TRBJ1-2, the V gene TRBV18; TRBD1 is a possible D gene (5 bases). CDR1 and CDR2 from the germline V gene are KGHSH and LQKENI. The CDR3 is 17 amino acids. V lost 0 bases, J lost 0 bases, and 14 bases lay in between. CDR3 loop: CASSPPFASGSNYGYTF. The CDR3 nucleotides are TGTGCCAGCTCACCACCGTTCGCGTCAGGGTCTAACTATGGCTACACCTTC.

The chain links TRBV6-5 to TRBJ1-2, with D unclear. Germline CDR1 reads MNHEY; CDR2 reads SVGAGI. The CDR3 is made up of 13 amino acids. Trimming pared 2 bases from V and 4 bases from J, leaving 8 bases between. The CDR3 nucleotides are TGTGCCAGCAGTTACGGTTCCCCCTATGGCTACACCTTC. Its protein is CASSYGSPYGYTF.

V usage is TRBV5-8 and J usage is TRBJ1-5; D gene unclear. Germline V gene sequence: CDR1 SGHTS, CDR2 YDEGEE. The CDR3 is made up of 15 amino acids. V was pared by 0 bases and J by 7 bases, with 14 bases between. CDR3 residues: CASSLGGQDRQPQHF. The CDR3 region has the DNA TGTGCCAGCAGCTTGGGTGGCCAGGATCGCCAGCCCCAGCATTTT.

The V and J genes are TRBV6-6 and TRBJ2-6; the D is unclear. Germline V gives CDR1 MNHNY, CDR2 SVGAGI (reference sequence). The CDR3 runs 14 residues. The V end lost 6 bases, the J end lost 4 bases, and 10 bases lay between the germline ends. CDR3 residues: CASSQTPGANVLTF. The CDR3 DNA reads TGTGCCAGCAGCCAGACACCCGGGGCCAACGTCCTGACTTTC.

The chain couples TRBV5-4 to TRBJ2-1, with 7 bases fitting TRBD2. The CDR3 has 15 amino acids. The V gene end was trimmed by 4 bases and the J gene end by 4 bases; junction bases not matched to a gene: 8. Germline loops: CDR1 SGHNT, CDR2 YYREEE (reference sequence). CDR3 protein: CASSRGGTQYNEQFF. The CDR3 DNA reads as TGTGCCAGCAGCCGGGGAGGGACCCAGTACAATGAGCAGTTCTTC.

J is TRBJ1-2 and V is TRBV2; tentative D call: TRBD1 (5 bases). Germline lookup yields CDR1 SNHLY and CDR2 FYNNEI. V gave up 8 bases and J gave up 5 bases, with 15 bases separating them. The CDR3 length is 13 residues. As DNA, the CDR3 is TGTGCCAGCCATACCGGGACTTTATATGGCTACACCTTC. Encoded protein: CASHTGTLYGYTF.

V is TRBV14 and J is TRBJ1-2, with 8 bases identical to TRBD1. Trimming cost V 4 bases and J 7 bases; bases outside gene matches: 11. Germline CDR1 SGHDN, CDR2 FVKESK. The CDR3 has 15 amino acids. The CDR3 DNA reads TGTGCCAGCAGCCTACTCGGACAGGGAGTGGGTGGCTACACCTTC. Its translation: CASSLLGQGVGGYTF. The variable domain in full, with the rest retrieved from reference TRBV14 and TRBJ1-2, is EAGVTQFPSHSVIEKGQTVTLRCDPISGHDNLYWYRRVMGKEIKFLLHFVKESKQDESGMPNNRFLAERTGGTYSTLKVQPAELEDSGVYFCASSLLGQGVGGYTFGSGTRLTVV.

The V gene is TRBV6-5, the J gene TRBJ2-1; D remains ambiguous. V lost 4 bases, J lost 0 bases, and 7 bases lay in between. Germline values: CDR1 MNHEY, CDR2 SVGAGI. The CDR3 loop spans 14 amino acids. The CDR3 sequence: CASSLDLSYNEQFF. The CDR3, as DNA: TGTGCCAGCAGTTTGGACCTCTCCTACAATGAGCAGTTCTTC.

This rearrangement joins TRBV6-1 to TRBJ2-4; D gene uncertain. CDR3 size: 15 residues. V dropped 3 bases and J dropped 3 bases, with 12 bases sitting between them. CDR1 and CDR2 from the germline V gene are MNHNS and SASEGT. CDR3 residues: CASSDPAGDKNIQYF. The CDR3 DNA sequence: TGTGCCAGCAGTGATCCCGCAGGAGACAAAAACATTCAGTACTTC.

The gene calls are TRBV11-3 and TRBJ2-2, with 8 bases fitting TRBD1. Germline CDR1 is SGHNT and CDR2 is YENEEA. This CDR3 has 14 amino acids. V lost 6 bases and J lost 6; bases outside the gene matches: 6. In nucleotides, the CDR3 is TGTGCCAGCAGTCGACAGGGGTCCGCCGGGGAGCTGTTTTTT. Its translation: CASSRQGSAGELFF.

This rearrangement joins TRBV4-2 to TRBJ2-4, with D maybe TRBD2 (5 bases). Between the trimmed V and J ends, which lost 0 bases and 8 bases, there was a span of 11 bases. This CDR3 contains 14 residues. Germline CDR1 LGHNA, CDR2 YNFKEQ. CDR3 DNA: TGTGCCAGCAGCCAAGATTTGGTGAGGGACATTCAGTACTTC. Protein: CASSQDLVRDIQYF.

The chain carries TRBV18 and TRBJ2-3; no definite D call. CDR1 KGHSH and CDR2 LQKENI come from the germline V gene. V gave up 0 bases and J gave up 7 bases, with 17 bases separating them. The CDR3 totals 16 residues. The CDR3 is CASSPPRGRFINTQYF. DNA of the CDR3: TGTGCCAGCTCACCACCGCGAGGACGGTTTATAAATACGCAGTATTTT. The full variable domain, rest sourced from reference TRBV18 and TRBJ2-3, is NAGVMQNPRHLVRRRGQEARLRCSPMKGHSHVYWYRQLPEEGLKFMVYLQKENIIDESGMPKERFSAEFPKEGPSILRIQQVVRGDSAAYFCASSPPRGRFINTQYFGPGTRLTVL.

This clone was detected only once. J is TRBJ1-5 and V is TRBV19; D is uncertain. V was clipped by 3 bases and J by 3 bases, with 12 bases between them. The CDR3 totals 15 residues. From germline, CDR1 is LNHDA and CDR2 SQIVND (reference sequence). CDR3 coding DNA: TGTGCCAGTAGTATGCAAAGGGATCCCAATCAGCCCCAGCATTTT. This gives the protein CASSMQRDPNQPQHF.

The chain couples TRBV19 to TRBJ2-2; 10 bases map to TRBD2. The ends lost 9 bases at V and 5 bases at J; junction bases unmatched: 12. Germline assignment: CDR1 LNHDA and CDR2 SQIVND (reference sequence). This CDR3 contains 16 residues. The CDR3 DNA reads TGTGCCAGCATTAGAGCGGGAGGGCCTCGGACCGGGGAGCTGTTTTTT. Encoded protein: CASIRAGGPRTGELFF.

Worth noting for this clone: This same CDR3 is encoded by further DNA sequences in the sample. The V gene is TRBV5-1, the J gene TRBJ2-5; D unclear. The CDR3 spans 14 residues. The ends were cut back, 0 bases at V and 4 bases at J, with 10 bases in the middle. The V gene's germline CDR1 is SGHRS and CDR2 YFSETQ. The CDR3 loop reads CASSLAPGGETQYF. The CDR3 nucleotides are TGCGCCAGCAGCTTGGCCCCCGGTGGAGAGACCCAGTACTTC.

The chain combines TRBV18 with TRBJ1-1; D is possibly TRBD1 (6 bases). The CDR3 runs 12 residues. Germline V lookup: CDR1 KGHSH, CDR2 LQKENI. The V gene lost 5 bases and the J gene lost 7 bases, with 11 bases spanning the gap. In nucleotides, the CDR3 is TGTGCCAGCTCAGCACAGGGAAATGAAGCTTTCTTT. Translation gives CASSAQGNEAFF.

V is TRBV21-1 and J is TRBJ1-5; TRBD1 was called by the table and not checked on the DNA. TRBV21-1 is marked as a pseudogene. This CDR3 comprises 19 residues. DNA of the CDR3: TGTGCCAGCAGCAATCGGGTTCAGGGGTTGGGGCCTAGAGGTCAGCCCCAGCATTTT. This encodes CASSNRVQGLGPRGQPQHF.

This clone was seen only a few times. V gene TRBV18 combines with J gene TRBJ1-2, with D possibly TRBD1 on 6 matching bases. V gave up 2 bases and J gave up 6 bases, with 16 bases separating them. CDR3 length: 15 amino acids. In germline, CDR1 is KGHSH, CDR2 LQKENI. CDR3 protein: CASSPLTGSRDGYTF. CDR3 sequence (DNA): TGTGCCAGCTCACCATTGACAGGTTCGAGGGATGGCTACACCTTC.

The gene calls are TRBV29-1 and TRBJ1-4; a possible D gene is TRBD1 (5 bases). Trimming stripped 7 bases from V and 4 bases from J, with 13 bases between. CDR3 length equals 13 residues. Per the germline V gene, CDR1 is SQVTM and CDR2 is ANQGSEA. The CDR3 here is CSGQAGLNEKLFF. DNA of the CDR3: TGCAGCGGCCAGGCAGGGCTTAATGAAAAACTGTTTTTT.

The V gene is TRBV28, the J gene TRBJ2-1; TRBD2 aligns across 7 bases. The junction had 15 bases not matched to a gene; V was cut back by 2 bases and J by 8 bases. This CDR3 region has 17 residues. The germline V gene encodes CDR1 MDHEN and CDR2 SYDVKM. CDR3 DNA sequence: TGTGCCAGCAGTTTAATGGTAGCGGGCATTCGGCGGGATGAGCAGTTCTTC. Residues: CASSLMVAGIRRDEQFF. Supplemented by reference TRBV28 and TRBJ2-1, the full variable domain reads DVKVTQSSRYLVKRTGEKVFLECVQDMDHENMFWYRQDPGLGLRLIYFSYDVKMKEKGDIPEGYSVSREKKERFSLILESASTNQTSMYLCASSLMVAGIRRDEQFFGPGTRLTVL.

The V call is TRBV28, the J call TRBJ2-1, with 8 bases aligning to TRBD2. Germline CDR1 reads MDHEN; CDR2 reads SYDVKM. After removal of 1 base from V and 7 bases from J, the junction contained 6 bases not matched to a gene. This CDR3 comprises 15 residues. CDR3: CASSLLSGSWNEQFF. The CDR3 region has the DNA TGTGCCAGCAGTTTATTAAGCGGGAGCTGGAATGAGCAGTTCTTC.

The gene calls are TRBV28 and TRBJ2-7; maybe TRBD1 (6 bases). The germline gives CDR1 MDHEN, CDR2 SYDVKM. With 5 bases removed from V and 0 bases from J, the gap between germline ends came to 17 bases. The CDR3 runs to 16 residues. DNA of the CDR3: TGTGCCAGCAGTCCTCCATGGGGGACATACTCCTACGAGCAGTACTTC. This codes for CASSPPWGTYSYEQYF.

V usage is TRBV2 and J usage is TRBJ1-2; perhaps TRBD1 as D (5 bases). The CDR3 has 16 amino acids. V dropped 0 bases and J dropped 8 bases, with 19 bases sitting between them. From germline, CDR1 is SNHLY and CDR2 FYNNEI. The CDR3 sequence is CASSEATDRSYKGYTF. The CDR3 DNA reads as TGTGCCAGCAGTGAAGCGACCGACAGATCCTATAAGGGCTACACCTTC.